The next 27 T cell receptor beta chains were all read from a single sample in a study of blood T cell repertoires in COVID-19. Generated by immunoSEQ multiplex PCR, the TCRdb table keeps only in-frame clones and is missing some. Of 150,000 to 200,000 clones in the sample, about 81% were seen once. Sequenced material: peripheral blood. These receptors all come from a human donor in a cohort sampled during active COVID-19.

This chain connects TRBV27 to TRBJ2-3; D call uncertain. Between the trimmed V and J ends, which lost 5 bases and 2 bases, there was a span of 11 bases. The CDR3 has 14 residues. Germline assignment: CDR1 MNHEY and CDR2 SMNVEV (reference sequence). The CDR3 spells CASSENPTTDTQYF. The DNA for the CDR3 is TGTGCCAGCAGTGAGAATCCAACCACAGATACGCAGTATTTT.

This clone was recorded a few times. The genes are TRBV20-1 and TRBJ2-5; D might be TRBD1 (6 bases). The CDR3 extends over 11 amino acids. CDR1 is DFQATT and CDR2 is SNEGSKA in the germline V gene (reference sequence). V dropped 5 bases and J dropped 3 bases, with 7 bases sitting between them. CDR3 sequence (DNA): TGCAGTGCTGCAGGGGAAGAGACCCAGTACTTC. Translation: CSAAGEETQYF.

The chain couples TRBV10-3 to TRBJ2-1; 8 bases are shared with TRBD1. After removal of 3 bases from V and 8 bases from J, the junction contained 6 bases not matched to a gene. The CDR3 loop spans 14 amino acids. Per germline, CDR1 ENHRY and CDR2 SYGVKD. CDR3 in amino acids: CAISDLDRGYEQFF. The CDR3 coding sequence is TGTGCCATCAGTGACTTAGACAGGGGCTATGAGCAGTTCTTC.

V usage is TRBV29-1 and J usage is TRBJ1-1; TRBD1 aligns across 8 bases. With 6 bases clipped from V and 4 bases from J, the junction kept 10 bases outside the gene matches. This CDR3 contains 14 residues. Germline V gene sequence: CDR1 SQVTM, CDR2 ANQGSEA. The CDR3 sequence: CSVEDWTGPTEAFF. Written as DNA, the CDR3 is TGCAGCGTAGAGGACTGGACAGGGCCCACTGAAGCTTTCTTT.

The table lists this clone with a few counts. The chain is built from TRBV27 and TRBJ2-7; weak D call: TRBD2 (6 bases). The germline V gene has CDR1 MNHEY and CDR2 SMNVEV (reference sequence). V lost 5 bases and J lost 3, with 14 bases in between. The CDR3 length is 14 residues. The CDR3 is CASSPWTTRYEQYF. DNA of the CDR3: TGTGCCAGCAGTCCTTGGACTACACGCTACGAGCAGTACTTC.

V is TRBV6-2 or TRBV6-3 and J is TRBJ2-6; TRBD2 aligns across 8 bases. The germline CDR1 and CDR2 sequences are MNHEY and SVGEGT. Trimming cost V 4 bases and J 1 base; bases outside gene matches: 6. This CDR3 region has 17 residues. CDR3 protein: CASSLVAGGSGANVLTF. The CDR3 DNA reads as TGTGCCAGCAGTTTAGTGGCGGGGGGTTCTGGGGCCAACGTCCTGACTTTC.

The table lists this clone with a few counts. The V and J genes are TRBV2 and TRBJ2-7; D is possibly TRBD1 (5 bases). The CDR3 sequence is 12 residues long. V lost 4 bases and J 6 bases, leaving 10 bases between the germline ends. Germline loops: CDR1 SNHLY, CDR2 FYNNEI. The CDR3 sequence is CASSVQGSEQYF. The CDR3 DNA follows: TGTGCCAGCAGTGTGCAGGGCTCCGAGCAGTACTTC.

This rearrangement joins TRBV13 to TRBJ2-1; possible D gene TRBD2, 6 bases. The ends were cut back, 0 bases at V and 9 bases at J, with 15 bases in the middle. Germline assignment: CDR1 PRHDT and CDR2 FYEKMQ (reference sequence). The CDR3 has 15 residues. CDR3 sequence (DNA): TGTGCCAGCAGCTTAGGCGGAGGGGCGCGGGGTGAGCAGTTCTTC. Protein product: CASSLGGGARGEQFF.

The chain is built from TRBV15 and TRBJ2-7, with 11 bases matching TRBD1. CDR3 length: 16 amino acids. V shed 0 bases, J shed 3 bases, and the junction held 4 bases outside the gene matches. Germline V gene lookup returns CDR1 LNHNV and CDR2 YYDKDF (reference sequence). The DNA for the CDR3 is TGTGCCACCAGCAGAGATCAGGGGACAGGGGGCTACGAGCAGTACTTC. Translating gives CATSRDQGTGGYEQYF.

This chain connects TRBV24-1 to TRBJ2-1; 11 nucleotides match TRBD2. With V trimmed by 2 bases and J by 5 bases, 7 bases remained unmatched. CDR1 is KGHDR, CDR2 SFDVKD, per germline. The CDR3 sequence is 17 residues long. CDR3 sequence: CATSDSASGRRDNEQFF. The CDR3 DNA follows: TGTGCCACCAGTGATTCCGCTAGCGGGAGGCGGGACAATGAGCAGTTCTTC.

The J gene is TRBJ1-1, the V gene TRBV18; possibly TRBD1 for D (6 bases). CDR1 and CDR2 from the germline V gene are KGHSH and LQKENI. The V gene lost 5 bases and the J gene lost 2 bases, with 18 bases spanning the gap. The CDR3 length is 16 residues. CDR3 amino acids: CASSGETGTPNTEAFF. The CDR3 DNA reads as TGTGCCAGCTCAGGCGAAACCGGGACACCCAACACTGAAGCTTTCTTT.

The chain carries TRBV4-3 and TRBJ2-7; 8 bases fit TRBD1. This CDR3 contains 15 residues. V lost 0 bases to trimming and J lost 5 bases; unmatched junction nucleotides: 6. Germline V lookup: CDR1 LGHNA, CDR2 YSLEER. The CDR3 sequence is CASSQDYGRGHEQYF. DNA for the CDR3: TGCGCCAGCAGCCAAGATTATGGCAGGGGGCACGAGCAGTACTTC.

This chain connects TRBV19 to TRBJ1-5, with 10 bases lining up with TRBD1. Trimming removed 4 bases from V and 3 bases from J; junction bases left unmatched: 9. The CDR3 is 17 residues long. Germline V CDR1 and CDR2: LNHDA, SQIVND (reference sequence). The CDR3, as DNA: TGTGCCAGTAGTACGATTAGGGACAGGGGACCCAATCAGCCCCAGCATTTT. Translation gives CASSTIRDRGPNQPQHF.

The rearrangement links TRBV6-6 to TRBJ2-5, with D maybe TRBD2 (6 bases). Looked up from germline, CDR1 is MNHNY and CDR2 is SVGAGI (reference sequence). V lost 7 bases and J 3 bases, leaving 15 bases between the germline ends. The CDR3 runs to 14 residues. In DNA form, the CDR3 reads TGTGCCAGCAAAGACGCGGGATGGGAAGAGACCCAGTACTTC. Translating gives CASKDAGWEETQYF.

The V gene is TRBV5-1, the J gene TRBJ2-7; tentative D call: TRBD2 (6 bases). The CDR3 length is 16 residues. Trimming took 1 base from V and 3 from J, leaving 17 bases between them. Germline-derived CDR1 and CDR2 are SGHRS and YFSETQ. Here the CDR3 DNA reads TGCGCCAGCAGCTTGTTTTGGAGGGCTGCGGACTACGAGCAGTACTTC. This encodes CASSLFWRAADYEQYF. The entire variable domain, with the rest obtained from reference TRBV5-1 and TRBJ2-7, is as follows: KAGVTQTPRYLIKTRGQQVTLSCSPISGHRSVSWYQQTPGQGLQFLFEYFSETQRNKGNFPGRFSGRQFSNSRSEMNVSTLELGDSALYLCASSLFWRAADYEQYFGPGTRLTVT.

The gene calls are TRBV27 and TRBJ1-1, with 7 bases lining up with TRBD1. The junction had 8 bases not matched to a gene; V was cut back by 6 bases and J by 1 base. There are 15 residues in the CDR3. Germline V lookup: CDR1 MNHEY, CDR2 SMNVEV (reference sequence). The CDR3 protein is CASSPLTGTNTEAFF. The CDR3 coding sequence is TGTGCCAGCAGCCCTTTGACAGGGACGAACACTGAAGCTTTCTTT.

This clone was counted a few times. In DNA form, the CDR3 reads TGTGCCAGCAGTGTACTTTTCTCCTACGAGCAGTACTTC. It translates to CASSVLFSYEQYF. The J gene is TRBJ2-7, the V gene TRBV2; the D is unclear. CDR1 is SNHLY, CDR2 FYNNEI, per germline. The length of the CDR3 is 13 residues. Trimming removed 4 bases at V and 0 bases at J, with 7 bases between. The whole variable domain, filled in from reference TRBV2 and TRBJ2-7, reads EPEVTQTPSHQVTQMGQEVILRCVPISNHLYFYWYRQILGQKVEFLVSFYNNEISEKSEIFDDQFSVERPDGSNFTLKIRSTKLEDSAMYFCASSVLFSYEQYFGPGTRLTVT.

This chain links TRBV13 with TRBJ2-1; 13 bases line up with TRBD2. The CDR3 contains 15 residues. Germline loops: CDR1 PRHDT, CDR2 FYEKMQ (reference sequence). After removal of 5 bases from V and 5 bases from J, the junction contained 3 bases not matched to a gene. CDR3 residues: CASSKGLAGDNEQFF. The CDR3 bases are TGTGCCAGCAGCAAAGGACTAGCGGGAGACAATGAGCAGTTCTTC.

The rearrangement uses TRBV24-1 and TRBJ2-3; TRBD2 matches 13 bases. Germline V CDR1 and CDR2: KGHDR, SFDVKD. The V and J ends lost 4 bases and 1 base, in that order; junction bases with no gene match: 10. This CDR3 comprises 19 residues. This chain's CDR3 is CATSDSRLAGGSGTDTQYF. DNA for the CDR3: TGTGCCACCAGTGACTCCAGACTAGCGGGAGGTTCAGGCACAGATACGCAGTATTTT.

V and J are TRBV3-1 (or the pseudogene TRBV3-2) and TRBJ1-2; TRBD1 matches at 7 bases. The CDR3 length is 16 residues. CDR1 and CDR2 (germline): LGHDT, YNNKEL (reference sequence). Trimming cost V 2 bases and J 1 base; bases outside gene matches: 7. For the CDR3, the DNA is TGTGCCAGCAGCCAACCCGGGACAGATTTTAACTATGGCTACACCTTC. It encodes CASSQPGTDFNYGYTF.

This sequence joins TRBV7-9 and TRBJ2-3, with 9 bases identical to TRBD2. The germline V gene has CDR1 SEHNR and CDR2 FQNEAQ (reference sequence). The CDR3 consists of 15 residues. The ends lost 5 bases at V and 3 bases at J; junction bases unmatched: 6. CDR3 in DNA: TGTGCCAGCAGCCGGATAGCGGGAGCGACAGATACGCAGTATTTT. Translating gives CASSRIAGATDTQYF.

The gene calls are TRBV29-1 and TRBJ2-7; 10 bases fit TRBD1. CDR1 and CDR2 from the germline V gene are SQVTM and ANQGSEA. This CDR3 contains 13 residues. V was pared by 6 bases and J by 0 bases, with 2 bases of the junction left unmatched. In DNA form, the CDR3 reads TGCAGCGTCGGGACAGGGGACTCCTACGAGCAGTACTTC. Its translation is CSVGTGDSYEQYF.

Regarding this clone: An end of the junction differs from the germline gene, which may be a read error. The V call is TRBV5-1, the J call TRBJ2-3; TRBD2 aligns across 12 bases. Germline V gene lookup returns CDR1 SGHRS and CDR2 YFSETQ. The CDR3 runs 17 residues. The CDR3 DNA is TGCGCCAGCGGCTTGGCCCTAGCGGGGGGGGGCACAGATACGCAGTATTTT. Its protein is CASGLALAGGGTDTQYF.

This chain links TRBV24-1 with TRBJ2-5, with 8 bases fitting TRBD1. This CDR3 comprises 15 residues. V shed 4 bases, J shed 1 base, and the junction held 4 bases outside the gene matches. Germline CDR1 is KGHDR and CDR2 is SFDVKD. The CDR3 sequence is CATSETGTGQETQYF. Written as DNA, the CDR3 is TGTGCCACCAGTGAGACTGGGACAGGCCAAGAGACCCAGTACTTC.

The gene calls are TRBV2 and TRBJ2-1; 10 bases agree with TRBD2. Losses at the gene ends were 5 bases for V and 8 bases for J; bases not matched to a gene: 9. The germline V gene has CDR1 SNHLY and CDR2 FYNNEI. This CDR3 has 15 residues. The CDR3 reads CASSPQTSGPYEQFF. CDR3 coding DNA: TGTGCCAGCAGTCCTCAGACTAGCGGGCCCTATGAGCAGTTCTTC.

The CDR3: CASSLSGQGSGGYTF. The DNA for the CDR3 is TGTGCCAGCAGCTTATCGGGACAGGGAAGCGGTGGCTACACCTTC. The gene calls are TRBV7-9 and TRBJ1-2; TRBD1 aligns across 9 bases. Looked up from germline, CDR1 is SEHNR and CDR2 is FQNEAQ (reference sequence). Unmatched junction bases numbered 8, after V lost 2 bases and J lost 7 bases. The CDR3 contains 15 residues.

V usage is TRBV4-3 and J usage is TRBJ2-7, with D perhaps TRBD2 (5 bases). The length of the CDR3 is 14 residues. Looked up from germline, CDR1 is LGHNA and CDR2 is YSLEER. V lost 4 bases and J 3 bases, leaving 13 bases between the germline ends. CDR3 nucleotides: TGCGCCAGCAGCCCTGGCGGGCCTGACTACGAGCAGTACTTC. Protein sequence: CASSPGGPDYEQYF.